The present entry profiles one TCR beta chain with its context. Its cognate antigen is unknown. Trimming removed 1 base at V and 3 bases at J, with 14 bases between. CDR1 is KGHDR, CDR2 SFDVKD, per germline. The CDR3 has 16 amino acids. The data stem from a study of identical twins. Findings of the study overall: Part of the zero-insertion signal could reflect confounding by invariant MAIT and iNKT cells.

A universal primer site arose from template switching, and cDNA bore unique molecular identifiers. Each CDR3 protein gets one entry after TCRdb re-called the 5' RACE reads with MiXCR. The data hold roughly 200,000 distinct CDR3 sequences, with roughly 15% observed a single time. The sample was also reused in another study, on T cells expressing NK-cell markers. That paper states: The authors derived TCR beta repertoires from sorted CD3+CD56+NKG2C+, CD3+CD56+NKG2C- and CD3+CD56-NKG2C+ T cells.

This TCR came from a woman aged 18-35 years in good health. The chain has TRBV24-1 and TRBJ1-1; D is possibly TRBD1 (5 bases). Sequencing input: CD8+ T cells sorted from blood. CDR3 amino acids: CATSDLENEGDTEAFF. In nucleotides, the CDR3 is TGTGCCACCAGTGATTTAGAGAACGAAGGGGACACTGAAGCTTTCTTT.